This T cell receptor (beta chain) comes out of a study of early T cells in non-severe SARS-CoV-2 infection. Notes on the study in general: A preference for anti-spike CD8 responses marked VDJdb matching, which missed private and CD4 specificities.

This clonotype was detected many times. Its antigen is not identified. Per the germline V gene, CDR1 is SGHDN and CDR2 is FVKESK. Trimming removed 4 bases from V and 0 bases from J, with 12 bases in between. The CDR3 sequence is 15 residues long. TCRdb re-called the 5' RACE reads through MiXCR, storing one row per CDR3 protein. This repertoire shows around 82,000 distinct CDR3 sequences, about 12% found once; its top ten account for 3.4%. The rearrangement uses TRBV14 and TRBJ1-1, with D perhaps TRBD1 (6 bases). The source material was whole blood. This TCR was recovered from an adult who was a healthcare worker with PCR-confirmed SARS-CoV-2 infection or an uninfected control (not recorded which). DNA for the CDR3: TGTGCCAGCAGCCTTCGACAGGCTATGAACACTGAAGCTTTCTTT. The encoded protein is CASSLRQAMNTEAFF.